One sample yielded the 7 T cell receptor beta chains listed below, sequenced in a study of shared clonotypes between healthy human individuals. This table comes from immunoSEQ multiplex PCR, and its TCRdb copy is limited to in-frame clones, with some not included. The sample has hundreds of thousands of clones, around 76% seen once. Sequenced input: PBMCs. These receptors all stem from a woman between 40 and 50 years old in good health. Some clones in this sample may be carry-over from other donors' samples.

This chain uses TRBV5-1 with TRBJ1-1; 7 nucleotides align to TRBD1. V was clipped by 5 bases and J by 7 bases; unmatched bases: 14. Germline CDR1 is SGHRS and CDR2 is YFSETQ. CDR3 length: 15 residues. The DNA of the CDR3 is TGCGCCAGCAGTCTATATCGACAGGGCGAAGGTGAAGCTTTCTTT. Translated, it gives CASSLYRQGEGEAFF. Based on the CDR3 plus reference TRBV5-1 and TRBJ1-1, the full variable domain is KAGVTQTPRYLIKTRGQQVTLSCSPISGHRSVSWYQQTPGQGLQFLFEYFSETQRNKGNFPGRFSGRQFSNSRSEMNVSTLELGDSALYLCASSLYRQGEGEAFFGQGTRLTVV.

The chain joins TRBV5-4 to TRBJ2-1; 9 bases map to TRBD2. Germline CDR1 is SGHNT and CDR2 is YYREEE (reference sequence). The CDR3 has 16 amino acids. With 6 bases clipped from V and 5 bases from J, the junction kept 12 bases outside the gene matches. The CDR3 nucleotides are TGTGCCAGCACCCCGCTTAGCGGGAGTATCCACAATGAGCAGTTCTTC. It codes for CASTPLSGSIHNEQFF. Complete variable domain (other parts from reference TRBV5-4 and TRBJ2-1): ETGVTQSPTHLIKTRGQQVTLRCSSQSGHNTVSWYQQALGQGPQFIFQYYREEENGRGNFPPRFSGLQFPNYSSELNVNALELDDSALYLCASTPLSGSIHNEQFFGPGTRLTVL.

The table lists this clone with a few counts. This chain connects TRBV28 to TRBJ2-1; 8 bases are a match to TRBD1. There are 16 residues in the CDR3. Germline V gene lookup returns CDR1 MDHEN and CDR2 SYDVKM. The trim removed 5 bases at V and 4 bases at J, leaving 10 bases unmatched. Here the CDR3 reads CASSPPQGARYNEQFF. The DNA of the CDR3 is TGTGCCAGCAGTCCACCCCAGGGGGCGCGATACAATGAGCAGTTCTTC.

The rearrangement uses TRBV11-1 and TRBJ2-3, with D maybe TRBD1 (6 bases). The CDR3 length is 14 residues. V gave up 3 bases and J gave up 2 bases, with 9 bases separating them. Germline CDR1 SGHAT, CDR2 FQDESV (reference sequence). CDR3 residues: CASSLWTDTDTQYF. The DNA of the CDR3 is TGTGCCAGCAGCTTGTGGACAGACACAGATACGCAGTATTTT.

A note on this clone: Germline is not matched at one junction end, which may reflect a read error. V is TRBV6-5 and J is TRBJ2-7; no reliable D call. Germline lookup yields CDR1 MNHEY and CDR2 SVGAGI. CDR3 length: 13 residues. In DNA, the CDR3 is TGTACCAGCAGTTACCCCCCTACGGGCGAACAGTACTTC. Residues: CTSSYPPTGEQYF.

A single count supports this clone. This chain's CDR3 is CASSFDRGVEQYF. DNA for the CDR3: TGTGCCAGCTCGTTTGACAGGGGCGTCGAGCAGTACTTC. This sequence joins TRBV18 and TRBJ2-7, with TRBD1 identical over 8 bases. The length of the CDR3 is 13 residues. CDR1 is KGHSH, CDR2 LQKENI, per germline. V lost 6 bases, J lost 6 bases, and 7 bases stayed unmatched.

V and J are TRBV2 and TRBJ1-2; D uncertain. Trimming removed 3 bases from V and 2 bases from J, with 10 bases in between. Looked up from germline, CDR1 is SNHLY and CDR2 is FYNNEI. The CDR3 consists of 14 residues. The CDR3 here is CASSERGQNYGYTF. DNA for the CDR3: TGTGCCAGCAGTGAGAGAGGGCAGAACTATGGCTACACCTTC.